The clone carrying this T cell receptor beta chain showed up many times. The antigen is not known. These data belong to a study of spatial heterogeneity in lung cancer. Notes on the study in general: More often at tumor resection than at routine follow-up, ubiquitous expanded tumor TCRs were detected in the blood.

Single TCR cDNA molecules each had their own unique molecular identifier. TCRdb fed the 5' RACE reads into MiXCR, producing one record per CDR3 protein. The sample holds tens of thousands of distinct CDR3 sequences, around 4.3% seen once. There are 18 residues in the CDR3. Trimming took 0 bases from V and 4 from J, leaving 19 bases between them. Germline-derived CDR1 and CDR2 are LGHNA and YSLEER. Time point specified: sample taken at primary tumor resection. Samples were obtained from some 70 donors, all untreated early-stage non-small cell lung cancer patients. From tumor, nontumor lung or frozen PBMC, whole RNA was taken unsorted for sequencing.

The V gene is TRBV4-3, the J gene TRBJ2-1; D gene uncertain. This specimen was PBMCs, taken at surgery. The clonotype comes from a male donor with early-stage non-small cell lung cancer. The CDR3 DNA reads as TGCGCCAGCAGCCAAGAGGTGCCTCATGATCGGCTATACAATGAGCAGTTCTTC. This gives the protein CASSQEVPHDRLYNEQFF.